The 23 T cell receptor beta chains below come from one sample, sequenced in a study of response to subunit inactivated influenza vaccine. Each CDR3 protein is one row after TCRdb ran MiXCR on the RT-PCR reads. The sample carries 530,000 or so distinct CDR3 sequences, about 14% recorded once. Sequences were derived from PBMCs from blood, sampled about 13 days after vaccination. These receptors came from a man in his fifties or sixties who received an inactivated influenza vaccine.

The rearrangement uses TRBV7-9 and TRBJ2-6; D is perhaps TRBD2 (5 bases). The CDR3 covers 16 residues. The germline CDR1 and CDR2 sequences are SEHNR and FQNEAQ (reference sequence). The V gene lost 5 bases and the J gene lost 0 bases, with 11 bases spanning the gap. For the CDR3, the DNA is TGTGCCAGCAGCCCTTACGGGGACTCTGGGGCCAACGTCCTGACTTTC. This sequence encodes CASSPYGDSGANVLTF. Using reference TRBV7-9 and TRBJ2-6 for the parts outside the CDR3, the full variable domain is DTGVSQNPRHKITKRGQNVTFRCDPISEHNRLYWYRQTLGQGPEFLTYFQNEAQLEKSRLLSDRFSAERPKGSFSTLEIQRTEQGDSAMYLCASSPYGDSGANVLTFGAGSRLTVL.

This clonotype was seen at least ten times. CDR3 residues: CASSETGGLSNQPQHF. The CDR3 DNA reads as TGTGCCAGCAGTGAAACAGGGGGGCTTAGCAATCAGCCCCAGCATTTT. The V call is TRBV6-1, the J call TRBJ1-5; 8 nucleotides align to TRBD1. CDR1 and CDR2 (germline): MNHNS, SASEGT. V trimming: 2 bases; J trimming: 0 bases; junction bases outside the gene matches: 3. This CDR3 has 16 amino acids.

This clonotype was recorded a few times. This rearrangement joins TRBV7-2 to TRBJ2-2; D unclear. In germline, CDR1 is SGHTA, CDR2 FQGNSA. V was cut by 3 bases and J by 7 bases, with 15 bases left in between. CDR3 size: 15 residues. The CDR3 region is CASSLPPPLVGELFF. The CDR3 DNA is TGTGCCAGCAGCTTGCCTCCTCCTTTGGTCGGGGAGCTGTTTTTT.

This clonotype was seen a few times. The chain links TRBV24-1 to TRBJ2-2, with 9 bases that match TRBD1. After removal of 4 bases from V and 2 bases from J, the junction contained 7 bases not matched to a gene. CDR1 and CDR2 from the germline V gene are KGHDR and SFDVKD. The CDR3 consists of 17 residues. The CDR3 sequence: CATSERTGVGNTGELFF. As DNA, the CDR3 is TGTGCCACCAGTGAAAGGACAGGGGTGGGTAACACCGGGGAGCTGTTTTTT.

This clonotype turned up a few times. The chain links TRBV6-1 to TRBJ2-3; 7 bases line up with TRBD1. This CDR3 contains 16 residues. Losses at the gene ends were 5 bases for V and 0 bases for J; bases not matched to a gene: 8. Germline-derived CDR1 and CDR2 are MNHNS and SASEGT. The chain's CDR3 is CASSPDRRSSTDTQYF. Here the CDR3 DNA reads TGTGCCAGCAGTCCGGACAGGCGATCTAGCACAGATACGCAGTATTTT.

This clonotype was seen a few times. The chain is built from TRBV29-1 and TRBJ2-1; 15 bases fit TRBD2. J gave up 5 bases and V 7 bases, and 12 bases lay outside the gene matches. Germline CDR1 is SQVTM and CDR2 is ANQGSEA. The CDR3 is 17 residues long. This CDR3 is CSGTSGRAGAWDNEQFF. CDR3 bases: TGCAGCGGGACTAGCGGGAGGGCGGGGGCGTGGGACAATGAGCAGTTCTTC.

This clonotype turned up a few times. The chain couples TRBV30 to TRBJ1-6; 7 positions match TRBD1. This CDR3 has 15 residues. Germline CDR1 and CDR2: GTSNPN and SVGIG (reference sequence). J was trimmed by 7 bases and V by 4 bases; bases with no gene match: 10. The CDR3 loop is CAWNEEGARNSPLHF. CDR3 DNA: TGTGCCTGGAATGAAGAGGGGGCGAGAAATTCACCCCTCCACTTT.

The chain joins TRBV5-5 to TRBJ2-1, with D tentatively TRBD2 (6 bases). V was clipped by 1 base and J by 7 bases, with 18 bases between them. The CDR3 totals 16 residues. The germline V gene encodes CDR1 SGHKS and CDR2 YYEKEE (reference sequence). This chain's CDR3 is CASSLLMGLKGNEQFF. DNA for the CDR3: TGTGCCAGCAGCTTGTTGATGGGACTGAAGGGGAATGAGCAGTTCTTC. The full variable domain, rest sourced from reference TRBV5-5 and TRBJ2-1, is DAGVTQSPTHLIKTRGQQVTLRCSPISGHKSVSWYQQVLGQGPQFIFQYYEKEERGRGNFPDRFSARQFPNYSSELNVNALLLGDSALYLCASSLLMGLKGNEQFFGPGTRLTVL.

In this sample, this clonotype turned up a few times. The V call is TRBV15, the J call TRBJ1-1, with unresolved D. Germline loops: CDR1 LNHNV, CDR2 YYDKDF (reference sequence). The CDR3 length is 17 residues. V lost 0 bases, J lost 2 bases, and 16 bases lay in between. In DNA form, the CDR3 reads TGTGCCACCAGCAGAGATCTGGCACAGCTCACTAACACTGAAGCTTTCTTT. This codes for CATSRDLAQLTNTEAFF.

In its sample, this clonotype was seen a few times. The J gene is TRBJ1-1, the V gene TRBV6-5; D unclear. The length of the CDR3 is 14 residues. The V gene lost 0 bases and the J gene lost 4 bases, with 9 bases spanning the gap. Looked up from germline, CDR1 is MNHEY and CDR2 is SVGAGI. The CDR3 region is CASSYSQASTEAFF. CDR3 DNA: TGTGCCAGCAGTTACTCGCAGGCGAGCACTGAAGCTTTCTTT.

Here the CDR3 reads CASSVETAPNSPLHF. As DNA, the CDR3 is TGTGCCAGCAGCGTAGAGACAGCCCCTAATTCACCCCTCCACTTT. V and J are TRBV9 and TRBJ1-6; D may be TRBD1 (5 bases). Trimming shortened V by 0 bases and J by 6 bases, and 10 bases separated the two germline ends. The length of the CDR3 is 15 residues. Germline assignment: CDR1 SGDLS and CDR2 YYNGEE.

The chain employs TRBV11-2 and TRBJ2-1, with TRBD2 matching over 10 bases. V shed 4 bases, J shed 6 bases, and the junction held 9 bases outside the gene matches. The CDR3 runs 16 residues. Germline loops: CDR1 SGHAT, CDR2 FQNNGV. The CDR3 here is CASSSLAGVSPNEQFF. The DNA for the CDR3 is TGTGCCAGCAGCTCCCTAGCGGGAGTGTCTCCCAATGAGCAGTTCTTC. The full variable domain, rest sourced from reference TRBV11-2 and TRBJ2-1, is EAGVAQSPRYKIIEKRQSVAFWCNPISGHATLYWYQQILGQGPKLLIQFQNNGVVDDSQLPKDRFSAERLKGVDSTLKIQPAKLEDSAVYLCASSSLAGVSPNEQFFGPGTRLTVL.

This clonotype occurred many times. The V and J genes are TRBV10-2 and TRBJ1-4; D is ambiguous. Trimming pared 8 bases from V and 0 bases from J, leaving 13 bases between. The CDR3 loop spans 15 amino acids. CDR1 is WSHSY and CDR2 is SAAADI in the germline V gene. This chain's CDR3 is CASAPGRTTNEKLFF. CDR3 DNA sequence: TGCGCCAGCGCCCCGGGGAGGACAACTAATGAAAAACTGTTTTTT.

This clonotype was detected a few times. This chain links TRBV5-1 with TRBJ1-2; D is unresolved. The germline V gene encodes CDR1 SGHRS and CDR2 YFSETQ. The V end lost 4 bases, the J end lost 2 bases, and 12 bases lay between the germline ends. The CDR3 sequence is 14 residues long. CDR3 loop: CASSPQDGNYGYTF. The CDR3 DNA reads TGCGCCAGCAGCCCGCAGGACGGGAACTATGGCTACACCTTC.

This clonotype was counted ten times or more. This chain links TRBV12-3 or TRBV12-4 with TRBJ1-5; 7 positions match TRBD1. The CDR3 is 14 amino acids. J gave up 6 bases and V 6 bases, and 8 bases lay outside the gene matches. The CDR3 DNA reads TGTGCCAGCAGCCAGGGACAGCGGGTTCAGCCCCAGCATTTT. It encodes CASSQGQRVQPQHF.

The V gene is TRBV7-9, the J gene TRBJ2-7; no clear D. Germline V gene sequence: CDR1 SEHNR, CDR2 FQNEAQ (reference sequence). Trimming shortened V by 5 bases and J by 3 bases, and 17 bases separated the two germline ends. The length of the CDR3 is 15 residues. The CDR3 loop reads CASSPPAADGYEQYF. CDR3 in DNA: TGTGCCAGCAGCCCACCGGCTGCGGACGGCTACGAGCAGTACTTC.

For the CDR3, the DNA is TGTGCCAGCAGTTTCCAGGTGGCGGGAGAGACCCAGTACTTC. Translation gives CASSFQVAGETQYF. This chain uses TRBV12-3 or TRBV12-4 with TRBJ2-5; TRBD2 might be the D (5 bases). The germline V and J ends were trimmed by 3 bases and 4 bases, with 12 bases remaining between them. The CDR3 length is 14 residues.

This clonotype was picked up a small number of times. A read error may account for a junction end that differs from germline. V gene TRBV5-1 combines with J gene TRBJ2-2; possibly TRBD2 for D (6 bases). This CDR3 is 12 amino acids long. CDR1 is SGHRS and CDR2 is YFSETQ in the germline V gene. As DNA, the CDR3 is TGTGCCAGCGGGTTGAACACCGGGGAGCTGTTTTTT. Amino acids: CASGLNTGELFF. Variable domain in full (rest from reference TRBV5-1 and TRBJ2-2): KAGVTQTPRYLIKTRGQQVTLSCSPISGHRSVSWYQQTPGQGLQFLFEYFSETQRNKGNFPGRFSGRQFSNSRSEMNVSTLELGDSALYLCASGLNTGELFFGEGSRLTVL.

This clonotype occurred a few times. The rearrangement uses TRBV6-2 or TRBV6-3 and TRBJ2-7; TRBD2 agrees at 10 bases. V shed 0 bases and J 0 bases; nucleotides not matched to a gene: 8. The CDR3 covers 18 residues. Germline CDR1 reads MNHEY; CDR2 reads SVGEGT. CDR3 region: CASSYSLLAGTDSYEQYF. CDR3 in DNA: TGTGCCAGCAGTTACTCGTTACTAGCGGGGACGGACTCCTACGAGCAGTACTTC.

DNA of the CDR3: TGCAGCGTTGTGGATTGGCGTATCGGCTCCTACAATGAGCAGTTCTTC. This codes for CSVVDWRIGSYNEQFF. The rearrangement uses TRBV29-1 and TRBJ2-1, with D hard to call. V lost 4 bases, J lost 0 bases, and 16 bases lay in between. The CDR3 is 16 amino acids. Germline CDR1 and CDR2: SQVTM and ANQGSEA.

The J gene is TRBJ2-6, the V gene TRBV11-2; TRBD1 matches at 8 bases. This CDR3 contains 21 residues. The V and J ends lost 5 bases and 4 bases, in that order; junction bases with no gene match: 22. Germline V lookup: CDR1 SGHAT, CDR2 FQNNGV. The DNA for the CDR3 is TGTGCCAGCAGCCCCCGTCTCTCCAGGGGGCTAATCTTCTCGGGGGCCAACGTCCTGACTTTC. Its protein product is CASSPRLSRGLIFSGANVLTF.

This clonotype was seen a few times. The chain combines TRBV11-2 with TRBJ2-3; 11 nucleotides align to TRBD2. The CDR3 consists of 16 residues. Trimming removed 5 bases from V and 4 bases from J; junction bases left unmatched: 8. Germline CDR1 is SGHAT and CDR2 is FQNNGV. The CDR3 DNA reads TGTGCCAGCAGCACCGTCATAGCGGGGGGGCCAGATACGCAGTATTTT. This gives the protein CASSTVIAGGPDTQYF. Drawing the rest from reference TRBV11-2 and TRBJ2-3, the complete variable domain is EAGVAQSPRYKIIEKRQSVAFWCNPISGHATLYWYQQILGQGPKLLIQFQNNGVVDDSQLPKDRFSAERLKGVDSTLKIQPAKLEDSAVYLCASSTVIAGGPDTQYFGPGTRLTVL.

V is TRBV16 and J is TRBJ1-2, with D possibly being TRBD1 (6 bases). Germline CDR1 KGHSY, CDR2 FQNENV. The germline V and J ends were trimmed by 4 bases and 2 bases, with 17 bases remaining between them. The CDR3 sequence is 16 residues long. The CDR3 DNA reads as TGTGCCAGCAGCCTTTTCGTACAGGGCAAAAACTATGGCTACACCTTC. Translating gives CASSLFVQGKNYGYTF.